Sequencing of this T cell receptor (beta chain) was carried out in a study of cytomegalovirus exposure and HLA in healthy donors. Overall study results and limits: Rarity marked most TCR sequences, yet some public TCRs occurred in many donors. Analysis was performed later, and it showed HLA-associated TCR beta chains to be more clonally expanded than equally common others. Under in vitro conditions, a few CMV-associated chains were confirmed as specific for CMV antigens.

Donors showed nominal health when sampled, although they likely had unrecorded immune exposures. PCR used 60 Vbeta primers and 13 Jbeta primers. Measured with immunoSEQ multiplex PCR; TCRdb has only the in-frame clones, and not every one. Of 140,000 to 150,000 clones in the sample, more than 9.5% were seen once. CDR1 and CDR2 (germline): SGDLS, YYNGEE. CDR3 size: 19 residues. The junction had 8 bases not matched to a gene; V was cut back by 0 bases and J by 1 base. In regard to this clone: No antigen is known for it.

The source of this sequence is a man aged 45-65 years in good health and CMV-seronegative. The rearrangement links TRBV9 to TRBJ2-2; TRBD2 aligns across 11 bases. Sequenced material: PBMCs. The CDR3 DNA reads TGTGCCAGCAGCGTAGAGGTTGGGCTAGCGGGGGGGAACACCGGGGAGCTGTTTTTT. Amino acid sequence: CASSVEVGLAGGNTGELFF.